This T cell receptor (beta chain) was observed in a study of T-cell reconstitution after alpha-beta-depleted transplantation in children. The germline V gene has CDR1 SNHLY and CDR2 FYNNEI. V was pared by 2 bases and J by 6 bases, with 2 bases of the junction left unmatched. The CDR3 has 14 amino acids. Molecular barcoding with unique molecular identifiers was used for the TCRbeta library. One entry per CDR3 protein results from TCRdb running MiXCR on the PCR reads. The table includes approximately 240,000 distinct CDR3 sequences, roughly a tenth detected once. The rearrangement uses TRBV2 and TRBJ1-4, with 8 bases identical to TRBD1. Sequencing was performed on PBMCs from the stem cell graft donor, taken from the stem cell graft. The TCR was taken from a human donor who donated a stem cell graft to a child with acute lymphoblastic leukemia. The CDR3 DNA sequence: TGTGCCAGCAGTGAAACAGGGGGGGATGAAAAACTGTTTTTT. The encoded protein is CASSETGGDEKLFF.